Listed below are T cell receptor beta chains from one sample, sequenced in a study of blood T cell repertoires in COVID-19. The protocol was immunoSEQ multiplex PCR, while the TCRdb copy is restricted to in-frame clones and leaves out a portion. The sample holds 60,000 to 85,000 clones, approximately 80% seen once. Sequencing input: peripheral blood. All receptors derive from a woman aged 60-75 years with acute or convalescent COVID-19. The CDR3 runs from the conserved cysteine through the conserved F or W. Fields, in order: clone size, D gene, J gene, V gene, CDR3 DNA, CDR3 protein. D genes are given only for firm matches. Clone size is not always given. Where it is, it says once, few, many or a class for expanded clones.

clone_size: .
d_call: .
j_call: TRBJ2-5
v_call: TRBV25-1
cdr3_nt: TGTGCCAGCAGTGAAGGGGGCAGGTTAGAGACCCAGTACTTC
cdr3_aa: CASSEGGRLETQYF

clone_size: .
d_call: TRBD1
j_call: TRBJ1-1
v_call: TRBV10-3
cdr3_nt: TGTGCCATCAGTGAGGCCCAGGGGGCGAACACTGAAGCTTTCTTT
cdr3_aa: CAISEAQGANTEAFF

clone_size: .
d_call: TRBD1
j_call: TRBJ1-1
v_call: TRBV10-2
cdr3_nt: TGCGCCAGCAGTGAGTCCCAGGGGGCAGGAGGGACTGAAGCTTTCTTT
cdr3_aa: CASSESQGAGGTEAFF

clone_size: many
d_call: .
j_call: TRBJ2-2
v_call: TRBV5-1
cdr3_nt: TGCGCCAGCAGCTTGTCAGGATATGGCGGGGAGCTGTTTTTT
cdr3_aa: CASSLSGYGGELFF

clone_size: .
d_call: .
j_call: TRBJ1-4
v_call: TRBV19
cdr3_nt: TGTGCCAGTAGGCGACTGGGGGGAAGTGAAAAACTGTTTTTT
cdr3_aa: CASRRLGGSEKLFF

clone_size: once
d_call: TRBD1
j_call: TRBJ2-7
v_call: TRBV30
cdr3_nt: TGTGCCTGGAGTGTAAGGGGGCCCACAACCTACGAGCAGTACTTC
cdr3_aa: CAWSVRGPTTYEQYF

clone_size: .
d_call: .
j_call: TRBJ1-3
v_call: TRBV20-1
cdr3_nt: TGCAGTGCCCTCTCTGGAAACACCATATATTTT
cdr3_aa: CSALSGNTIYF

clone_size: .
d_call: .
j_call: TRBJ1-2
v_call: TRBV29-1
cdr3_nt: TGCAGCGTTGAATATGGGGGCCCCGGCTACACCTTC
cdr3_aa: CSVEYGGPGYTF

clone_size: .
d_call: .
j_call: TRBJ2-3
v_call: TRBV5-1
cdr3_nt: TGCGCCAGCAGCTTGGGCGGGGGCACAGATACGCAGTATTTT
cdr3_aa: CASSLGGGTDTQYF

clone_size: .
d_call: .
j_call: TRBJ1-1
v_call: TRBV3-1/TRBV3-2
cdr3_nt: TGTGCCAGCAGCCAGCGGGGGCGAAACACTGAAGCTTTCTTT
cdr3_aa: CASSQRGRNTEAFF

clone_size: .
d_call: TRBD1
j_call: TRBJ1-6
v_call: TRBV12-5
cdr3_nt: TGTGCTAGTGCCGAAGGCGGGACAGAGAATTCACCCCTCCACTTT
cdr3_aa: CASAEGGTENSPLHF